A selection of T cell receptor beta chains follows, all from one sample in a study of cytomegalovirus exposure and HLA in healthy donors. Data came from immunoSEQ multiplex PCR; TCRdb stores just in-frame clones and leaves some out. The sample lists around 62,000 clones; under 85% were seen once. Material: PBMCs. These TCRs come from a male donor in good health and CMV-seropositive. CDR3s include the opening cysteine and the closing phenylalanine or tryptophan. D genes are given only for firm matches. Rows give clone size only sometimes, using once, few, many, or a class for an expanded clone.

j_gene | abundance | d_gene | v_gene | CDR3nt | CDR3aa
TRBJ2-1 | NA | NA | TRBV5-1 | TGCGCCAGCAGCCTAGCCCCCCGGATTGACAATGAGCAGTTCTTC | CASSLAPRIDNEQFF
TRBJ1-6 | NA | NA | TRBV18 | TGTGCCAGCTCAAAGGACAATAATTCACCCCTCCACTTT | CASSKDNNSPLHF
TRBJ2-5 | NA | NA | TRBV18 | TGTGCCAGCTCACCAGGGATGGGGGGAGAGACCCAGTACTTC | CASSPGMGGETQYF
TRBJ1-1 | NA | NA | TRBV29-1 | TGCAGCGTTGATCACGGACACCCGAACACTGAAGCTTTCTTT | CSVDHGHPNTEAFF
TRBJ1-1 | NA | TRBD1 | TRBV19 | TGTGCCAGTACCTCGGACAGGGGTGGCACTGAAGCTTTCTTT | CASTSDRGGTEAFF
TRBJ1-1 | NA | TRBD1 | TRBV2 | TGTGCCAGCAGTCGTGAGGGGGCAATAGGGACTGAAGCTTTCTTT | CASSREGAIGTEAFF
TRBJ2-2 | NA | TRBD1 | TRBV7-9 | TGTGCCAGCAGCTTAGGGACAGGGAGCACCGGGGAGCTGTTTTTT | CASSLGTGSTGELFF
TRBJ1-5 | once | NA | TRBV30 | TGTGCCTGGAACAGCGACAGCGGGCCCAATCAGCCCCAGCATTTT | CAWNSDSGPNQPQHF
TRBJ2-2 | NA | NA | TRBV4-3 | TGCGCCAGCAGCCCCGGACCGGGTGGAGGGGCCGGGGAGCTGTTTTTT | CASSPGPGGGAGELFF
TRBJ2-1 | NA | NA | TRBV30 | TGTGCCTGGAGTTCCCAGGGGAATGAGCAGTTCTTC | CAWSSQGNEQFF
TRBJ2-3 | NA | TRBD2 | TRBV6-1 | TGTGCCAGCAGTGATAGCGGGGGGCCCCGCACAGATACGCAGTATTTT | CASSDSGGPRTDTQYF
TRBJ2-1 | NA | TRBD1 | TRBV7-2 | TGTGCCAGCAGAAAGGACAGGGCCTGGTACAATGAGCAGTTCTTC | CASRKDRAWYNEQFF
TRBJ1-6 | NA | TRBD1 | TRBV6-5 | TGTGCCAGCAGACGGGGGACAGCCTCTTCACCCCTCCACTTT | CASRRGTASSPLHF
TRBJ1-4 | NA | NA | TRBV19 | TGTGCCAGTAGTCTGGGAGGCGGAAAACTGTTTTTT | CASSLGGGKLFF
TRBJ1-1 | NA | TRBD1 | TRBV2 | TGTGCCAGCAGGCGGGGGACAGGGGCTGCTGACACTGAAGCTTTCTTT | CASRRGTGAADTEAFF
TRBJ1-2 | NA | NA | TRBV7-9 | TGTGCCAGCAGCTTAGAGGTCGGGGGAGGAGATGGCTACACCTTC | CASSLEVGGGDGYTF
TRBJ2-7 | NA | TRBD1 | TRBV5-6 | TGTGCCAGCAGCTACGGACAGGGTGGCTCCTACGAGCAGTACTTC | CASSYGQGGSYEQYF
TRBJ1-3 | NA | NA | TRBV5-1 | TGCGCCAGCAGCCCTGACAGATCTGGAAACACCATATATTTT | CASSPDRSGNTIYF
TRBJ1-1 | NA | NA | TRBV19 | TGTGCCAGTAGGATCCGTGCGGGGTACACTGAAGCTTTCTTT | CASRIRAGYTEAFF
TRBJ2-1 | NA | TRBD2 | TRBV27 | TGTGCCAGCAGTATCTACGTTAGGGAGGGAAACAATGAGCAGTTCTTC | CASSIYVREGNNEQFF
TRBJ2-1 | few | TRBD2 | TRBV6-5 | TGTGCCAGCAGTTACTCGTTGACTAGCGGGGATGAGCAGTTCTTC | CASSYSLTSGDEQFF
TRBJ1-5 | NA | NA | TRBV19 | TGTGCCAGTAGTCAGTTTGAGGCAGTTTATAGCAATCAGCCCCAGCATTTT | CASSQFEAVYSNQPQHF
TRBJ2-5 | NA | NA | TRBV5-1 | TGCGCCAGCAGCTTGAGTTGGGGGCACCAAGAGACCCAGTACTTC | CASSLSWGHQETQYF
TRBJ2-1 | NA | NA | TRBV9 | TGTGCCAGCAGCGCCTATCGACTTTCAGGGAATGAGCAGTTCTTC | CASSAYRLSGNEQFF
TRBJ2-7 | NA | TRBD2 | TRBV11-2 | TGTGCCAGCAGCTTAGGCTGGGGGGGGGAAGAGCAGTACTTC | CASSLGWGGEEQYF
TRBJ1-4 | NA | NA | TRBV5-1 | TGCGCCAGCAGCTTGGGTCGTATAAATGAAAAACTGTTTTTT | CASSLGRINEKLFF
TRBJ1-3 | NA | TRBD1 | TRBV13 | TGTGCCAGCTCCCACGGACAGGAGAGCTCTGGAAACACCATATATTTT | CASSHGQESSGNTIYF
TRBJ2-3 | NA | NA | TRBV5-5 | TGTGCCAGCAGCCCCATAAGAAGCAGGTCTAGCACAGATACGCAGTATTTT | CASSPIRSRSSTDTQYF
TRBJ2-2 | NA | NA | TRBV4-1 | TGCGCCAGCGGCATAGCGGTAACGAACACCGGGGAGCTGTTTTTT | CASGIAVTNTGELFF
TRBJ2-4 | NA | TRBD1 | TRBV5-1 | TGCGCCAGCAGCTCCTCGACAGGGCCCAAAAACATTCAGTACTTC | CASSSSTGPKNIQYF
TRBJ1-4 | NA | TRBD1 | TRBV5-4 | TGTGCCAGCAGCTTCGCGGGACAGTCTAATGAAAAACTGTTTTTT | CASSFAGQSNEKLFF
TRBJ1-5 | NA | NA | TRBV28 | TGTGCCAGCAGTTTATTAGTTAGCAATCAGCCCCAGCATTTT | CASSLLVSNQPQHF
TRBJ1-4 | NA | NA | TRBV30 | TGTGCCTGGAGGGCTGCAACTAATGAAAAACTGTTTTTT | CAWRAATNEKLFF
TRBJ2-1 | NA | NA | TRBV6-1 | TGTGCCAGCAGTGAAAGGACGGGGATCAATGAGCAGTTCTTC | CASSERTGINEQFF
TRBJ1-1 | NA | NA | TRBV4-1 | TGCGCCAGCAGCCGGAGCCTGGGACAAGAGAACACTGAAGCTTTCTTT | CASSRSLGQENTEAFF
TRBJ2-7 | few | TRBD2 | TRBV15 | TGTGCCACCAGCAGAGGCCTAGCGGGGTCCCCCGAGCAGTACTTC | CATSRGLAGSPEQYF